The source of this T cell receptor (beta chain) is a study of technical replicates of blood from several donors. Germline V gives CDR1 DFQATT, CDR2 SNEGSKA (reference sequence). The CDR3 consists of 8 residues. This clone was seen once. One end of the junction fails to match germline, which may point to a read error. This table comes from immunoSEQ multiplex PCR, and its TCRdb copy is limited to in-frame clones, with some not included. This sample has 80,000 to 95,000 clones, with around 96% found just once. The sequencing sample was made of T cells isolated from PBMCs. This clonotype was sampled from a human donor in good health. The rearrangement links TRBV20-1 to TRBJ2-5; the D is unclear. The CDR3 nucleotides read TGCAGTGCTAGGGAAGACAACTTC. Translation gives CSAREDNF.